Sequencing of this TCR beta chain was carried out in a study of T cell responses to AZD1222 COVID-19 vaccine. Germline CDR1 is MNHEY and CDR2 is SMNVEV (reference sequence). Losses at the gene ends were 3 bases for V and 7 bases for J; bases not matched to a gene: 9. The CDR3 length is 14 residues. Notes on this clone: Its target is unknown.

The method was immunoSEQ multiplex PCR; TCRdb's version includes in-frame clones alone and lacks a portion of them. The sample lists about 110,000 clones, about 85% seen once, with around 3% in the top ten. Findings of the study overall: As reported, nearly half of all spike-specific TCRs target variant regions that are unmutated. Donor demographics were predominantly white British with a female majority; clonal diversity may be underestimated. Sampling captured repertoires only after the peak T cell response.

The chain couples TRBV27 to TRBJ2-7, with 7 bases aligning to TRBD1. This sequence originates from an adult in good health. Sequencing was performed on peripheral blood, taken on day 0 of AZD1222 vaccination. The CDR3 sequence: CASSFRDREGEQYF. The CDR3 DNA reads TGTGCCAGCAGTTTCCGGGACAGAGAAGGGGAGCAGTACTTC.